This paragraph covers one TCR beta chain sequence. CDR1 is SGHTA and CDR2 is FQGTGA in the germline V gene. The CDR3 is 16 residues long. Unmatched junction bases numbered 10, after V lost 5 bases and J lost 9 bases. TCRdb processed the RT-PCR reads anew with MiXCR; each CDR3 protein has one entry. The sample consists of roughly 190,000 distinct CDR3 sequences, about 40% of them appearing once. The sample belongs to a study of patients and donors after allogeneic stem cell transplantation. The chain employs TRBV7-3 and TRBJ2-1, with 13 positions matching TRBD2. This sequence originates from a human donor who was either an allogeneic HSCT recipient or a stem cell or donor lymphocyte infusion donor (not recorded which). It is not recorded whose cells these are; they may come from a transplant donor. The sample comprised blood, either unsorted or a sorted T cell fraction (not recorded which). The CDR3 nucleotides read TGTGCCAGCAGCACACTAGCGGGAGGGCCAGAGGGTGAGCAGTTCTTC. Translating it yields CASSTLAGGPEGEQFF.